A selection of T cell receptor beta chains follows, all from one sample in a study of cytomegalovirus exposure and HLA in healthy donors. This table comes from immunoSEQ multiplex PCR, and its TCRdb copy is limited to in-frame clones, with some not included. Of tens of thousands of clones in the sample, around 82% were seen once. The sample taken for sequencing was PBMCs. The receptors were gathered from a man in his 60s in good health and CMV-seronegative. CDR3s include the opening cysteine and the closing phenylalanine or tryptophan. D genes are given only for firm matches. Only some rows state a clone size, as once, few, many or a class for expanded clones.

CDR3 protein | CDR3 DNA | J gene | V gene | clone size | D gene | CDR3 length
CASSLGSSGEQFF | TGTGCCAGCAGCTTGGGATCGAGCGGTGAGCAGTTCTTC | TRBJ2-1 | TRBV5-6 | NA | NA | 13
CASSTTGLAGELFF | TGTGCCAGTAGTACGACAGGGTTGGCCGGGGAGCTGTTTTTT | TRBJ2-2 | TRBV19 | once | TRBD1 | 14
CASSEGLRVPIYGYTF | TGTGCCAGCAGTGAAGGATTGAGGGTCCCAATCTATGGCTACACCTTC | TRBJ1-2 | TRBV6-1 | NA | NA | 16
CASSLGQFSRRTNEKLFF | TGCGCCAGCAGCCTCGGACAGTTCTCCAGGAGGACTAATGAAAAACTGTTTTTT | TRBJ1-4 | TRBV5-1 | few | NA | 18
CASSPKDRVVGYTF | TGTGCCAGCAGCCCAAAGGACAGGGTGGTTGGCTACACCTTC | TRBJ1-2 | TRBV5-4 | few | TRBD1 | 14
CASSLVGGGKNIQYF | TGTGCCAGCAGCTTAGTGGGAGGAGGCAAAAACATTCAGTACTTC | TRBJ2-4 | TRBV7-9 | once | NA | 15
CASSPLRHQLALSPEQFF | TGCGCCAGCAGCCCATTACGACACCAACTAGCGTTGTCCCCTGAGCAGTTCTTC | TRBJ2-1 | TRBV4-1 | once | TRBD2 | 18
CASSLGLTSGNEQFF | TGTGCCAGCAGCTTAGGGTTAACTAGTGGCAATGAGCAGTTCTTC | TRBJ2-1 | TRBV11-1 | NA | NA | 15
CASSLRTGSYEQYF | TGTGCCAGCAGTTTACGGACAGGGTCCTACGAGCAGTACTTC | TRBJ2-7 | TRBV27 | NA | TRBD1 | 14
CASGLRGGASKYTF | TGTGCCAGCGGCCTTAGGGGGGGCGCTTCAAAATACACCTTC | TRBJ1-2 | TRBV6-1 | NA | NA | 14
CASSQEVTGRETQYF | TGTGCCAGCAGCCAAGAGGTAACGGGGAGGGAGACCCAGTACTTC | TRBJ2-5 | TRBV4-2 | few | NA | 15
CASSSRTGGSRDTQYF | TGTGCCAGCAGCTCCCGGACAGGGGGCTCTAGAGATACGCAGTATTTT | TRBJ2-3 | TRBV7-2 | NA | TRBD1 | 16
CSVGTGGDEQYF | TGCAGCGTTGGGACAGGGGGCGACGAGCAGTACTTC | TRBJ2-7 | TRBV29-1 | NA | TRBD1 | 12
CASRTTSNEQFF | TGCGCCAGCAGGACGACTAGCAATGAGCAGTTCTTC | TRBJ2-1 | TRBV10-2 | NA | NA | 12
CARSRTSNPAKNIQYF | TGTGCCCGCAGTCGTACTAGCAACCCTGCCAAAAACATTCAGTACTTC | TRBJ2-4 | TRBV27 | NA | NA | 16
CASSLGGGGDSGVIF | TGCGCCAGCAGCTTGGGGGGCGGGGGTGACAGTGGTGTGATCTTT | TRBJ1-1 | TRBV5-1 | NA | NA | 15
CASSSSGRASYEQYF | TGTGCCAGCAGCTCTAGCGGGAGGGCCTCCTACGAGCAGTACTTC | TRBJ2-7 | TRBV7-6 | NA | TRBD2 | 15
CASSYGTGKEKLFF | TGTGCCAGCAGTTACGGGACAGGGAAAGAAAAACTGTTTTTT | TRBJ1-4 | TRBV6-6 | few | TRBD1 | 14
CASSTQASGGSYEQYF | TGTGCCAGCAGCACACAGGCAAGCGGGGGTTCCTACGAGCAGTACTTC | TRBJ2-7 | TRBV7-6 | NA | TRBD2 | 16
CASSPGDRGNEQYF | TGCGCCAGCAGCCCCGGGGACAGGGGGAACGAGCAGTACTTC | TRBJ2-7 | TRBV4-1 | NA | TRBD1 | 14
CASSQAAGEQYNEQFF | TGCGCCAGCAGCCAGGCAGCGGGGGAACAGTACAATGAGCAGTTCTTC | TRBJ2-1 | TRBV4-1 | NA | TRBD2 | 16
CASSFRSYEQYF | TGTGCCAGCAGCTTCCGTTCCTACGAGCAGTACTTC | TRBJ2-7 | TRBV5-6 | NA | NA | 12
CASSMRGQGNQPQHF | TGTGCCAGTAGTATGCGTGGACAGGGCAATCAGCCCCAGCATTTT | TRBJ1-5 | TRBV19 | NA | TRBD1 | 15
CASSPHGPGISYEQYF | TGTGCCAGCAGCCCCCACGGGCCAGGGATTTCCTACGAGCAGTACTTC | TRBJ2-7 | TRBV9 | NA | NA | 16
CASSEGTGTDTQYF | TGCGCCAGCAGTGAGGGGACAGGGACAGATACGCAGTATTTT | TRBJ2-3 | TRBV10-1 | NA | TRBD1 | 14
CASRAGTGTPYEQYF | TGTGCCAGCAGGGCCGGGACAGGGACCCCCTACGAGCAGTACTTC | TRBJ2-7 | TRBV6-1 | NA | TRBD1 | 15
CASSFSGARGETQYF | TGCGCCAGCAGCTTCTCCGGGGCCAGGGGGGAGACCCAGTACTTC | TRBJ2-5 | TRBV5-1 | NA | TRBD1 | 15
CASSVRQGSAYEQYF | TGTGCCAGCAGCGTCCGACAGGGTTCGGCCTACGAGCAGTACTTC | TRBJ2-7 | TRBV11-3 | NA | TRBD1 | 15
CASSRTGNTDTQYF | TGTGCCAGCAGCCGGACAGGGAACACAGATACGCAGTATTTT | TRBJ2-3 | TRBV16 | NA | TRBD1 | 14
CASSLRGFEKLFF | TGTGCCAGCAGCTTAAGAGGGTTTGAAAAACTGTTTTTT | TRBJ1-4 | TRBV7-9 | NA | NA | 13
CASTPGYTQYF | TGTGCCAGCACCCCCGGGTATACGCAGTATTTT | TRBJ2-3 | TRBV2 | once | NA | 11
CATSRGEGAYNEQFF | TGTGCCACCAGCAGAGGGGAGGGGGCCTACAATGAGCAGTTCTTC | TRBJ2-1 | TRBV15 | few | NA | 15
CASSLERGGRNQPQHF | TGTGCCAGCAGCTTGGAGCGAGGAGGACGCAATCAGCCCCAGCATTTT | TRBJ1-5 | TRBV5-8 | few | NA | 16
CASGTSGSYNEQFF | TGTGCCAGCGGTACTAGCGGGAGCTACAATGAGCAGTTCTTC | TRBJ2-1 | TRBV7-2 | NA | TRBD2 | 14
CASSYLAQPTDTQYF | TGTGCCAGCAGTTATCTAGCGCAACCCACAGATACGCAGTATTTT | TRBJ2-3 | TRBV6-5 | NA | NA | 15
CASSSDQGRSGYTF | TGTGCCAGCTCCTCAGACCAGGGGCGGAGTGGCTACACCTTC | TRBJ1-2 | TRBV6-5 | NA | NA | 14
CASSLNTGTRGTGELFF | TGTGCCAGCAGCTTGAACACCGGGACTAGGGGCACCGGGGAGCTGTTTTTT | TRBJ2-2 | TRBV7-3 | NA | TRBD2 | 17
CASTSLAGGPYEQYF | TGTGCCAGTACCTCCTTAGCGGGAGGGCCCTACGAGCAGTACTTC | TRBJ2-7 | TRBV19 | NA | TRBD2 | 15
CASSVYLAGGFNEQFF | TGTGCCAGCAGCGTCTATTTAGCGGGGGGATTCAATGAGCAGTTCTTC | TRBJ2-1 | TRBV9 | NA | TRBD2 | 16
CASRQTGGWMWETQYF | TGTGCCAGCAGACAAACAGGGGGCTGGATGTGGGAGACCCAGTACTTC | TRBJ2-5 | TRBV7-9 | NA | TRBD1 | 16
CASSYRTRGYEQYF | TGTGCCAGCAGTTATCGGACTAGAGGTTACGAGCAGTACTTC | TRBJ2-7 | TRBV6-5 | NA | TRBD2 | 14
CASSDATGLGGANVLTF | TGTGCCAGCAGCGACGCTACAGGGTTAGGTGGGGCCAACGTCCTGACTTTC | TRBJ2-6 | TRBV5-4 | few | NA | 17
CASSYGGANSPLHF | TGTGCCAGCAGTTACGGGGGGGCGAATTCACCCCTCCACTTT | TRBJ1-6 | TRBV6-5 | NA | NA | 14
CASSLGTGINQPQHF | TGTGCCAGCAGCTTAGGGACAGGGATCAATCAGCCCCAGCATTTT | TRBJ1-5 | TRBV7-2 | few | TRBD1 | 15
CASSVAWTGPSSGANVLTF | TGTGCCAGCAGCGTAGCGTGGACAGGACCCTCCTCTGGGGCCAACGTCCTGACTTTC | TRBJ2-6 | TRBV9 | NA | TRBD1 | 19
CASSVAAGNTIYF | TGTGCCAGCAGCGTAGCTGCTGGAAACACCATATATTTT | TRBJ1-3 | TRBV9 | NA | NA | 13
CASSLAGPTDTQYF | TGTGCCAGTAGTCTTGCGGGGCCCACAGATACGCAGTATTTT | TRBJ2-3 | TRBV19 | few | NA | 14
CASSYSRGATEAFF | TGTGCCAGCAGTTACAGCAGGGGAGCCACTGAAGCTTTCTTT | TRBJ1-1 | TRBV6-5 | NA | NA | 14
CASSPRGPYEQYF | TGTGCCAGCAGCCCCAGAGGGCCCTACGAGCAGTACTTC | TRBJ2-7 | TRBV7-9 | NA | NA | 13
CASSQVGGSAEAFF | TGTGCCAGCAGCCAAGTAGGGGGCAGCGCTGAAGCTTTCTTT | TRBJ1-1 | TRBV14 | NA | TRBD1 | 14
CASSQSTSGRFYEQYF | TGTGCCAGCAGCCAATCGACTAGCGGGAGGTTCTACGAGCAGTACTTC | TRBJ2-7 | TRBV7-2 | NA | TRBD2 | 16
CASSLGQYPRDEQFF | TGCGCCAGCAGCTTGGGGCAGTATCCACGTGATGAGCAGTTCTTC | TRBJ2-1 | TRBV5-1 | NA | NA | 15
CASSFTLTGSSYNEQFF | TGTGCCAGCAGCTTTACTCTGACAGGGAGCTCCTACAATGAGCAGTTCTTC | TRBJ2-1 | TRBV5-8 | few | TRBD1 | 17
CASSPPLGGSEQYF | TGTGCCAGCTCACCACCCCTCGGTGGGAGCGAGCAGTACTTC | TRBJ2-7 | TRBV18 | NA | NA | 14
CSVGEGRYTF | TGCAGCGTTGGGGAGGGTCGCTACACCTTC | TRBJ1-2 | TRBV29-1 | few | NA | 10
CASSTPGFYNSPLHF | TGTGCCAGCAGTACTCCAGGGTTCTATAATTCACCCCTCCACTTT | TRBJ1-6 | TRBV6-1 | NA | NA | 15
CASSLGGYRATEQYF | TGTGCCAGCAGCTTAGGGGGGTACAGGGCGACCGAGCAGTACTTC | TRBJ2-7 | TRBV7-2 | NA | NA | 15
CASSVGLAGPQETQYF | TGTGCCAGCAGTGTCGGACTAGCGGGTCCCCAAGAGACCCAGTACTTC | TRBJ2-5 | TRBV6-1 | NA | TRBD2 | 16